There are a few counts of the clone carrying this T cell receptor beta chain. Its antigen remains unknown. The entry originates in a study of beta chain features in type 1 diabetes. Study-wide findings and caveats: Over-representation of high TCR-expressing cells was a possible consequence of cDNA sequencing. When Type 1 diabetes patients were examined, their TCRB CDR3s proved moderately but significantly shorter in all four CD4+ subsets.

Expressed TCRB transcripts were sequenced because the isolated RNA had all been reverse transcribed beforehand. The method was immunoSEQ multiplex PCR; TCRdb's version includes in-frame clones alone and lacks a portion of them. The sample holds 130,000 to 150,000 clones, 6.9% seen once. The TCR was taken from a woman aged 25 to 39 in good health. Material: central memory CD4+ T cells from blood.

The CDR3 reads CASSDQTGSEAFF. CDR3 nucleotides: TGTGCCAGCAGTGATCAGACGGGTAGTGAAGCTTTCTTT. The rearrangement uses TRBV6-5 and TRBJ1-1; D gene uncertain. CDR3 size: 13 residues. V was pared by 5 bases and J by 7 bases, with 14 bases between. CDR1 MNHEY and CDR2 SVGAGI come from the germline V gene.